These 20 T cell receptor beta chains came from one sample sequenced in a study of metastatic and nonmetastatic thyroid tumors. TCRdb used MiXCR to call clones anew from the PCR reads. The table records roughly 18,000 clones, about 32% of them present only once. Not a single patient had been given any form of treatment at any point before undergoing thyroid surgery. Sequencing was carried out using tumor tissue. The receptors come from a male donor with papillary thyroid cancer or a benign thyroid nodule (not recorded which). Some clones in this sample may be carry-over from other donors' samples.

Concerning this clone itself: The missing conserved phenylalanine or tryptophan at the end of this CDR3 makes a read error likely. It is unclear where the CDR3 begins or ends on the DNA, so no DNA is shown, and the CDR3 is as TCRdb lists it. The chain links TRBV10-2 to TRBJ2-1. The germline gives CDR1 WSHSY, CDR2 SAAADI. The CDR3 is 12 amino acids in total, end residues counted. CDR3: CASSVRVHEQVC.

The chain combines TRBV20-1 with TRBJ1-6; a possible D gene is TRBD1 (6 bases). V lost 3 bases, J lost 4 bases, and 7 bases lay in between. This CDR3 contains 13 residues. Germline CDR1 DFQATT, CDR2 SNEGSKA (reference sequence). The CDR3 loop is CSASGQYNSPLHF. The DNA for the CDR3 is TGCAGTGCTAGCGGACAGTATAATTCACCCCTCCACTTT.

This chain connects TRBV12-3 or TRBV12-4 to TRBJ2-7; D perhaps matches TRBD2 (6 bases). V was pared by 6 bases and J by 0 bases, with 15 bases between. This CDR3 comprises 15 residues. CDR3 sequence (DNA): TGTGCCAGCAGATTCCCGGGACTTCTCTCCTACGAGCAGTACTTC. Translated: CASRFPGLLSYEQYF.

As to this clone: A junction end diverges from the germline sequence, so it may reflect a read error. This chain uses TRBV6-2 or TRBV6-3 with TRBJ2-6; 9 bases agree with TRBD1. Germline lookup yields CDR1 MNHEY and CDR2 SVGEGT. This CDR3 spans 18 amino acids. The DNA for the CDR3 is TGTGCCAGCAGTGGGGGGACAGGGCCCGGGACTGGGTCCAACGTCCTGACTTTC. Translating gives CASSGGTGPGTGSNVLTF.

There are many counts of this clone. V and J are TRBV2 and TRBJ2-3; 12 bases map to TRBD2. Germline CDR1 SNHLY, CDR2 FYNNEI. CDR3 size: 16 residues. Losses at the gene ends were 5 bases for V and 5 bases for J; bases not matched to a gene: 8. The CDR3 spells CASSFLAGGPEDTQYF. The CDR3, as DNA: TGTGCCAGCAGTTTCCTAGCGGGAGGGCCAGAAGATACGCAGTATTTT.

The rearrangement uses TRBV5-5 and TRBJ1-6; tentative D call: TRBD1 (6 bases). Germline V gene data show CDR1 as SGHKS and CDR2 as YYEKEE (reference sequence). This CDR3 has 16 amino acids. V lost 2 bases and J lost 5, with 14 bases in between. The CDR3 coding sequence is TGTGCCAGCAGCTTAACGCGGACAGCCAATAATTCACCCCTCCACTTT. Translated, it gives CASSLTRTANNSPLHF.

Comments on this clone: Germline and junction disagree at one end, which may indicate a read error. The chain joins TRBV19 to TRBJ2-2; weak D call: TRBD1 (5 bases). The CDR3 has 12 amino acids. Looked up from germline, CDR1 is LNHDA and CDR2 is SQIVND (reference sequence). This chain's CDR3 is CVSSIQDGELFF. The CDR3 DNA follows: TGTGTCAGTAGTATACAGGACGGGGAGCTGTTTTTT.

Only one count was recorded for this clone. The CDR3 loop is CASKKGGFYPTFF. CDR3 coding DNA: TGTGCCAGCAAAAAAGGAGGGTTCTACCCGACTTTCTTT. The chain carries TRBV28 and TRBJ1-1; D uncertain. The CDR3 is made up of 13 amino acids. Per germline, CDR1 MDHEN and CDR2 SYDVKM. V lost 7 bases, J lost 12 bases, and 21 bases lay in between.

This clone was seen at least ten times. The V call is TRBV28, the J call TRBJ1-2; maybe TRBD1 (6 bases). Trimming took 4 bases from V and 4 from J, leaving 13 bases between them. The CDR3 is made up of 14 amino acids. CDR1 and CDR2 from the germline V gene are MDHEN and SYDVKM. The CDR3 nucleotides are TGTGCCAGCAGTTCCGGGACACTAGGCTATGGCTACACCTTC. It translates to CASSSGTLGYGYTF.

A few counts support this clone. This may stem from a read error, because a much larger clone lies one nucleotide away. This sample also contains other DNA sequences that code for the same CDR3. CDR3 amino acids: CASSLTGEAGELFF. The CDR3 region has the DNA TGTGCCAGCAGCTTAACTGGGGAGGCCGGGGAGCTATTTTTT. The chain links TRBV7-3 to TRBJ2-2; possibly TRBD2 for D (6 bases). Germline V CDR1 and CDR2: SGHTA, FQGTGA. CDR3 length: 14 amino acids.

The V and J genes are TRBV28 and TRBJ2-5; D is ambiguous. Germline assignment: CDR1 MDHEN and CDR2 SYDVKM. V was shortened by 5 bases and J by 0 bases, with 13 bases between the two germline ends. This CDR3 region has 15 residues. Written as DNA, the CDR3 is TGTGCCAGCAGTCGGGCCATCTCGTACCAAGAGACCCAGTACTTC. Its translation is CASSRAISYQETQYF.

V usage is TRBV20-1 and J usage is TRBJ2-2, with D tentatively TRBD2 (5 bases). The V end was cut by 6 bases, the J end by 4 bases, with 18 bases between. The germline gives CDR1 DFQATT, CDR2 SNEGSKA (reference sequence). The CDR3 totals 15 residues. The CDR3 DNA reads TGCAGTGCCGATTTCGGGGAGATGGGCACCGGGGAGCTGTTTTTT. Its protein is CSADFGEMGTGELFF.

This clone was found many times. The chain is built from TRBV10-3 and TRBJ2-3; a weak D match, TRBD2 (7 bases). CDR3 size: 13 residues. CDR1 and CDR2 (germline): ENHRY, SYGVKD. V gave up 8 bases and J gave up 5 bases, with 14 bases separating them. DNA of the CDR3: TGTGCCATCGATCGGGGGGCCCAAGATACGCAGTATTTT. Translation: CAIDRGAQDTQYF.

This clone was seen a few times. The rearrangement joins TRBV5-5 to TRBJ2-3; D not resolved. This CDR3 comprises 14 residues. Trimming pared 2 bases from V and 2 bases from J, leaving 9 bases between. Germline CDR1 SGHKS, CDR2 YYEKEE (reference sequence). DNA for the CDR3: TGTGCCAGCAGCTTAGGTCCCCTCACAGATACGCAGTATTTT. Translated: CASSLGPLTDTQYF.

This clone was detected only a few times. The chain employs TRBV27 and TRBJ2-7, with 13 positions matching TRBD2. The CDR3 sequence is 16 residues long. J lost 2 bases, V lost 4 bases, and 5 bases had no gene match. Germline V gene data show CDR1 as MNHEY and CDR2 as SMNVEV (reference sequence). CDR3 DNA: TGTGCCAGCAGTTCCCGGACTAGCGGGGGAACCTACGAGCAGTACTTC. Translated: CASSSRTSGGTYEQYF.

CDR3 DNA sequence: TGTGCCAGCAGTTACGATCGGACCTCCAACACTGAAGCTTTCTTT. Amino acids: CASSYDRTSNTEAFF. The V gene is TRBV6-5, the J gene TRBJ1-1, with D unclear. The germline gives CDR1 MNHEY, CDR2 SVGAGI. This CDR3 spans 15 amino acids. V was cut by 2 bases and J by 2 bases, with 12 bases left in between.

This clone was seen ten or more times. V usage is TRBV20-1 and J usage is TRBJ2-5, with D perhaps matching TRBD1 (6 bases). Germline V gene lookup returns CDR1 DFQATT and CDR2 SNEGSKA (reference sequence). The CDR3 is 16 residues long. Trimming cost V 6 bases and J 3 bases, with 23 bases left between them. The CDR3 bases are TGCAGTGCCTCCAGAGACAGCCTAGAGGGGGAAGAGACCCAGTACTTC. Translated: CSASRDSLEGEETQYF.

This clone is medium-sized within its sample. In DNA form, the CDR3 reads TGCAGTGCTCCCCGGGGAGCTGGAAACACCATATATTTT. The encoded protein is CSAPRGAGNTIYF. The chain joins TRBV20-1 to TRBJ1-3; D remains unclear. CDR3 size: 13 residues. Trimming removed 5 bases at V and 2 bases at J, with 10 bases between. Germline lookup yields CDR1 DFQATT and CDR2 SNEGSKA (reference sequence).

This clone was recorded many times. This chain links TRBV20-1 with TRBJ2-3; 10 nucleotides align to TRBD2. The germline CDR1 and CDR2 sequences are DFQATT and SNEGSKA (reference sequence). The junction had 4 bases not matched to a gene; V was cut back by 3 bases and J by 1 base. This CDR3 spans 15 amino acids. As DNA, the CDR3 is TGCAGTGCTAGTGAGGGGACTAGCGGCACAGATACGCAGTATTTT. Translation: CSASEGTSGTDTQYF.

The V call is TRBV30, the J call TRBJ2-7; D possibly corresponds to TRBD1 (6 bases). Looked up from germline, CDR1 is GTSNPN and CDR2 is SVGIG (reference sequence). The CDR3 length is 12 residues. The V gene lost 5 bases and the J gene lost 2 bases, with 10 bases spanning the gap. CDR3: CAWGTPTYEQYF. Written as DNA, the CDR3 is TGTGCCTGGGGGACACCTACCTACGAGCAGTACTTC.